This TCR beta chain derives from a study of Graves' ophthalmopathy and Graves' hyperthyroidism. Diagnoses were established from clinical symptoms, serum thyroxine, TRAb, thyroid ultrasound and orbital computed tomography. Amplification of the TCR beta CDR3 regions used RNA transcripts (as template). An initial RT-PCR round employing HTBI primers preceded a second-round multiplex PCR. TCRdb independently ran MiXCR on the multiplex PCR reads; one entry per CDR3 protein. The sample holds hundreds of thousands of distinct CDR3 sequences, roughly 41% seen once. The receptor comes from an adult man with Graves' ophthalmopathy. The sequencing sample was made of peripheral blood.

The CDR3 protein is CASTVVAGGREQYF. CDR3 bases: TGTGCCAGCACGGTGGTAGCGGGGGGGCGCGAGCAGTACTTC. The chain employs TRBV2 and TRBJ2-7; TRBD2 agrees at 11 bases. Germline CDR1 SNHLY, CDR2 FYNNEI. The V segment lost 7 bases and the J segment 6 bases; nucleotides outside the gene matches: 8. This CDR3 comprises 14 residues.